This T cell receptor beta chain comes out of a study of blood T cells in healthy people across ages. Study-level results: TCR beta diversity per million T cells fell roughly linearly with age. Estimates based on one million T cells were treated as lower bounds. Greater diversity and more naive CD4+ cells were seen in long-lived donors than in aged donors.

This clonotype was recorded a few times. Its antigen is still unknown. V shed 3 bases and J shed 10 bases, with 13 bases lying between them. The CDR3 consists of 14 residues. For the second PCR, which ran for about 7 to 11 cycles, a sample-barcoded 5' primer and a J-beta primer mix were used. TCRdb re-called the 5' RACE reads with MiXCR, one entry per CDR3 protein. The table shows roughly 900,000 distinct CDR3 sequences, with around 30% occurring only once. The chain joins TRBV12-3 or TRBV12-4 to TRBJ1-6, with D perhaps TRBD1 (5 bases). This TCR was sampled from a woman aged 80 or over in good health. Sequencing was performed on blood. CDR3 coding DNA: TGTGCCAGCAGTTTGCAGGGTTCGGTCTCACCCCTCCACTTT. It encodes CASSLQGSVSPLHF.